What follows are 27 T cell receptor beta chains derived from one specimen sequenced in a study of T cell responses to AZD1222 COVID-19 vaccine (dated by TCRdb to the early 2020s). The intended sense of this specimen's time point label: about 28 days (+/-7) after the second vaccine dose. Library generation was performed with the immunoSEQ multiplex PCR assay. The clones in this table, taken by TCRdb from immuneACCESS, are in-frame only. Not every clone is retained; where verified, under half of the shortfall comes from an unresolved V gene, and the cause of the rest is unknown. This sample gives about 110,000 clones in total; around 89% of them show up just once. The ten largest make up approximately 6.4% of the sample. The sample consisted of peripheral blood, taken 28 days after the second AZD1222 dose. The receptors were gathered from an adult who received the AZD1222 COVID-19 vaccine.

The CDR3 nucleotides read TGCGCCAGCAGCTTAGTCCATCTGAAGGATTCACCCCTCCACTTT. It yields the protein CASSLVHLKDSPLHF. The chain has TRBV5-1 and TRBJ1-6; D call uncertain. With 2 bases removed from V and 8 bases from J, the gap between germline ends came to 14 bases. Germline V gene lookup returns CDR1 SGHRS and CDR2 YFSETQ. This CDR3 has 15 residues.

This chain links TRBV7-2 with TRBJ1-2; tentative D call: TRBD1 (6 bases). This CDR3 has 12 residues. The germline V gene has CDR1 SGHTA and CDR2 FQGNSA. The V end was cut by 8 bases, the J end by 5 bases, with 12 bases between. The CDR3 reads CASRLQGYGYTF. CDR3 DNA: TGTGCCAGCCGTCTTCAGGGGTATGGCTACACCTTC.

The chain has TRBV3-1 (or the pseudogene TRBV3-2) and TRBJ1-2; no firm D call. V was shortened by 3 bases and J by 8 bases, with 19 bases between the two germline ends. The CDR3 consists of 15 residues. In germline, CDR1 is LGHDT, CDR2 YNNKEL (reference sequence). The DNA for the CDR3 is TGTGCCAGCAGCCAGAGGACGGGCTTGGGAAGCGGCTACACCTTC. Protein product: CASSQRTGLGSGYTF.

The chain joins TRBV9 to TRBJ2-1; 7 bases agree with TRBD1. V was clipped by 5 bases and J by 6 bases; unmatched bases: 11. The CDR3 totals 15 residues. The V gene's germline CDR1 is SGDLS and CDR2 YYNGEE. This CDR3 reads CASRDTGTASNEQFF. The CDR3 bases are TGTGCCAGCAGGGACACCGGGACAGCCTCCAATGAGCAGTTCTTC. Full variable domain (remainder filled in from reference TRBV9 and TRBJ2-1): DSGVTQTPKHLITATGQRVTLRCSPRSGDLSVYWYQQSLDQGLQFLIQYYNGEERAKGNILERFSAQQFPDLHSELNLSSLELGDSALYFCASRDTGTASNEQFFGPGTRLTVL.

The V and J genes are TRBV12-3 or TRBV12-4 and TRBJ2-5, with 7 positions matching TRBD2. With V trimmed by 7 bases and J by 5 bases, 7 bases remained unmatched. The CDR3 has 13 residues. The chain's CDR3 is CASTSGGRETQYF. The CDR3, as DNA: TGTGCCAGCACCTCGGGGGGTAGGGAGACCCAGTACTTC.

V and J are TRBV5-4 and TRBJ1-2; D not resolved. Trimming left V 4 bases short and J 4 bases short, with 5 bases between. In germline, CDR1 is SGHNT, CDR2 YYREEE (reference sequence). The CDR3 is 11 amino acids. This CDR3 is CASSAGYGYTF. The CDR3 bases are TGTGCCAGCAGCGCCGGCTATGGCTACACCTTC.

The J gene is TRBJ2-5, the V gene TRBV6-2 or TRBV6-3; D might be TRBD2 (5 bases). Germline CDR1 MNHEY, CDR2 SVGEGT. The CDR3 totals 16 residues. Trimming took 4 bases from V and 3 from J, leaving 18 bases between them. The CDR3 DNA reads TGTGCCAGCAGTTTAGGCCATGGCCAGAGGGAAGAGACCCAGTACTTC. It yields the protein CASSLGHGQREETQYF.

A single count supports this clone. V and J are TRBV6-2 or TRBV6-3 and TRBJ1-2; D possibly corresponds to TRBD1 (5 bases). V shed 6 bases and J shed 4 bases, with 12 bases lying between them. The CDR3 has 13 amino acids. Germline V gene data show CDR1 as MNHEY and CDR2 as SVGEGT. In DNA, the CDR3 is TGTGCCAGCAGCCCCTGGGGGGTCTATGGCTACACCTTC. It encodes CASSPWGVYGYTF.

This clone occurred many times. The V call is TRBV19, the J call TRBJ2-2; TRBD2 matches at 9 bases. Germline V gene sequence: CDR1 LNHDA, CDR2 SQIVND (reference sequence). The CDR3 contains 15 residues. Germline trimming cut 7 bases from V and 3 bases from J; bases unmatched to any gene: 6. In DNA form, the CDR3 reads TGTGCCAGTACCCCGGGACTAGCTTACACCGGGGAGCTGTTTTTT. Translated, it gives CASTPGLAYTGELFF. Drawing the rest from reference TRBV19 and TRBJ2-2, the complete variable domain is DGGITQSPKYLFRKEGQNVTLSCEQNLNHDAMYWYRQDPGQGLRLIYYSQIVNDFQKGDIAEGYSVSREKKESFPLTVTSAQKNPTAFYLCASTPGLAYTGELFFGEGSRLTVL.

This clone showed up just once. The chain combines TRBV29-1 with TRBJ1-1, with TRBD1 as a possible D gene (6 bases). The CDR3 extends over 17 amino acids. In germline, CDR1 is SQVTM, CDR2 ANQGSEA. Trimming removed 3 bases from V and 0 bases from J, with 20 bases in between. DNA of the CDR3: TGCAGCGTTGAGCTGAGGGGACACGGTACACTGAACACTGAAGCTTTCTTT. Amino acids: CSVELRGHGTLNTEAFF.

CDR3 sequence reads: CASRKGIGTGFVEQYF. In DNA, the CDR3 is TGTGCCAGCAGAAAAGGCATCGGGACAGGGTTCGTCGAGCAGTACTTC. The chain couples TRBV11-2 to TRBJ2-7, with 9 bases lining up with TRBD1. The CDR3 extends over 16 amino acids. V lost 6 bases, J lost 6 bases, and 15 bases stayed unmatched. CDR1 and CDR2 (germline): SGHAT, FQNNGV.

The J gene is TRBJ1-1, the V gene TRBV29-1; D is undetermined. V was clipped by 6 bases and J by 6 bases, with 14 bases between them. CDR1 is SQVTM and CDR2 is ANQGSEA in the germline V gene. This CDR3 contains 12 residues. CDR3 nucleotide sequence: TGCAGCGTCGATGTCATACGCGCTGAAGCTTTCTTT. It is translated as CSVDVIRAEAFF.

The rearrangement joins TRBV7-7 to TRBJ2-1, with D possibly matching TRBD2 (5 bases). Germline CDR1 reads SSHAT; CDR2 reads FNYEAQ (reference sequence). V shed 5 bases and J shed 4 bases, with 9 bases lying between them. This CDR3 has 13 residues. The CDR3 sequence: CASSQDSYNEQFF. CDR3 nucleotide sequence: TGTGCCAGCAGCCAGGACTCTTACAATGAGCAGTTCTTC.

The rearrangement joins TRBV2 to TRBJ1-3, with D unclear. This CDR3 contains 14 residues. Trimming pared 6 bases from V and 4 bases from J, leaving 13 bases between. Germline CDR1 and CDR2: SNHLY and FYNNEI. CDR3 DNA sequence: TGTGCCAGCAGAGTGGGGTGGTCGGGAAACACCATATATTTT. Its protein product is CASRVGWSGNTIYF. Full variable domain (outside the CDR3, taken from reference TRBV2 and TRBJ1-3): EPEVTQTPSHQVTQMGQEVILRCVPISNHLYFYWYRQILGQKVEFLVSFYNNEISEKSEIFDDQFSVERPDGSNFTLKIRSTKLEDSAMYFCASRVGWSGNTIYFGEGSWLTVV.

The J gene is TRBJ2-3, the V gene TRBV7-3; the D is unclear. This CDR3 is 15 amino acids long. CDR1 is SGHTA, CDR2 FQGTGA, per germline. Trimming cost V 5 bases and J 1 base, with 13 bases left between them. CDR3 sequence (DNA): TGTGCCAGCAGCCCTAGATTTAGTGGCACAGATACGCAGTATTTT. Amino acids: CASSPRFSGTDTQYF.

The chain couples TRBV6-2 or TRBV6-3 to TRBJ1-2, with TRBD1 matching over 11 bases. Germline lookup yields CDR1 MNHEY and CDR2 SVGEGT. CDR3 length: 15 amino acids. The V segment lost 1 base and the J segment 6 bases; nucleotides outside the gene matches: 4. Here the CDR3 reads CASSYWTGGLNGYTF. The CDR3 DNA reads TGTGCCAGCAGTTACTGGACAGGGGGCCTTAATGGCTACACCTTC.

V and J are TRBV5-1 and TRBJ2-1; a weak D match, TRBD2 (7 bases). CDR1 SGHRS and CDR2 YFSETQ come from the germline V gene. CDR3 length: 13 amino acids. V was clipped by 2 bases and J by 9 bases, with 12 bases between them. CDR3 protein: CASSFGGGAEQFF. The CDR3 DNA sequence: TGCGCCAGCAGCTTTGGTGGGGGGGCTGAGCAGTTCTTC.

This chain connects TRBV20-1 to TRBJ2-7; perhaps TRBD2 as D (5 bases). From germline, CDR1 is DFQATT and CDR2 SNEGSKA (reference sequence). The CDR3 spans 11 residues. With 6 bases removed from V and 12 bases from J, the gap between germline ends came to 18 bases. CDR3 region: CSAPDEGRRYF. The CDR3 bases are TGCAGTGCCCCCGATGAGGGCAGGCGGTACTTC.

This clone was counted a single time. The chain carries TRBV12-3 or TRBV12-4 and TRBJ1-1; 7 nucleotides line up with TRBD1. Losses at the gene ends were 7 bases for V and 10 bases for J; bases not matched to a gene: 9. This CDR3 is 12 amino acids long. The CDR3, as DNA: TGTGCCAGCACCGGGGACAGAAAGGGAGCTTTCTTT. This encodes CASTGDRKGAFF.

The DNA of the CDR3 is TGTGCCAGCAGCTTAAACCTGGGGGAGACCCAGTACTTC. Its protein product is CASSLNLGETQYF. The chain uses TRBV7-3 and TRBJ2-5; D remains unclear. Germline V gives CDR1 SGHTA, CDR2 FQGTGA. V shed 1 base and J shed 5 bases, with 8 bases lying between them. The CDR3 consists of 13 residues. The full variable domain, in which reference TRBV7-3 and TRBJ2-5 provide the parts outside the CDR3, is GAGVSQTPSNKVTEKGKYVELRCDPISGHTALYWYRQSLGQGPEFLIYFQGTGAADDSGLPNDRFFAVRPEGSVSTLKIQRTERGDSAVYLCASSLNLGETQYFGPGTRLLVL.

This clone was seen only a few times. This chain connects TRBV5-6 to TRBJ2-1; TRBD2 matches at 12 bases. V was clipped by 1 base and J by 7 bases; unmatched bases: 9. Germline CDR1 and CDR2: SGHDT and YYEEEE. This CDR3 has 17 amino acids. CDR3 nucleotide sequence: TGTGCCAGCAGCTTGATCCCTAGCGGGGGGGTTGCAAATGAGCAGTTCTTC. Translation: CASSLIPSGGVANEQFF.

This clone was picked up one time. This chain joins TRBV7-9 and TRBJ2-3, with 8 bases lining up with TRBD2. The V and J ends lost 4 bases and 8 bases, in that order; junction bases with no gene match: 8. CDR1 SEHNR and CDR2 FQNEAQ come from the germline V gene (reference sequence). This CDR3 spans 14 amino acids. The CDR3 DNA reads TGTGCCAGCAGCTCACGGGGGGGCACCCCTACGCAGTATTTT. Translated, it gives CASSSRGGTPTQYF. The full variable domain, its missing parts supplied by reference TRBV7-9 and TRBJ2-3, is DTGVSQNPRHKITKRGQNVTFRCDPISEHNRLYWYRQTLGQGPEFLTYFQNEAQLEKSRLLSDRFSAERPKGSFSTLEIQRTEQGDSAMYLCASSSRGGTPTQYFGPGTRLTVL.

The gene calls are TRBV18 and TRBJ1-4, with 10 bases aligning to TRBD1. Germline V gene data show CDR1 as KGHSH and CDR2 as LQKENI. The CDR3 sequence is 15 residues long. The ends lost 5 bases at V and 7 bases at J; junction bases unmatched: 7. The CDR3 DNA follows: TGTGCCAGCTCATCCTCCGGGACAGGGGTTGAAAAACTGTTTTTT. It is translated as CASSSSGTGVEKLFF.

J is TRBJ1-5 and V is TRBV2; D is perhaps TRBD1 (5 bases). V gave up 6 bases and J gave up 1 base, with 10 bases separating them. This CDR3 contains 14 residues. Germline loops: CDR1 SNHLY, CDR2 FYNNEI. The CDR3 DNA follows: TGTGCCAGCAGCCCCGGGGGAAGCAATCAGCCCCAGCATTTT. This sequence encodes CASSPGGSNQPQHF.

The rearrangement uses TRBV7-9 and TRBJ2-5; the D gene is possibly TRBD2 (5 bases). The germline V gene encodes CDR1 SEHNR and CDR2 FQNEAQ (reference sequence). With 4 bases removed from V and 10 bases from J, the gap between germline ends came to 19 bases. The CDR3 loop spans 14 amino acids. The CDR3 sequence: CASSSPQAREGQYF. The CDR3 DNA follows: TGTGCCAGCAGCTCCCCCCAGGCAAGAGAGGGCCAGTACTTC.

The sample holds one count of this clone. The V gene is TRBV10-3, the J gene TRBJ1-2; D gene uncertain. The CDR3 covers 13 residues. V was cut by 3 bases and J by 3 bases, with 8 bases left in between. Germline values: CDR1 ENHRY, CDR2 SYGVKD. Here the CDR3 DNA reads TGTGCCATCAGTGACGGGGAGGACTATGGCTACACCTTC. Translation gives CAISDGEDYGYTF.

The chain combines TRBV2 with TRBJ1-2; D might be TRBD1 (5 bases). This CDR3 contains 15 residues. Germline CDR1 is SNHLY and CDR2 is FYNNEI. The V gene lost 3 bases and the J gene lost 3 bases, with 14 bases spanning the gap. In nucleotides, the CDR3 is TGTGCCAGCAGTGACTCTGGGACGGCCTACTATGGCTACACCTTC. Protein sequence: CASSDSGTAYYGYTF.